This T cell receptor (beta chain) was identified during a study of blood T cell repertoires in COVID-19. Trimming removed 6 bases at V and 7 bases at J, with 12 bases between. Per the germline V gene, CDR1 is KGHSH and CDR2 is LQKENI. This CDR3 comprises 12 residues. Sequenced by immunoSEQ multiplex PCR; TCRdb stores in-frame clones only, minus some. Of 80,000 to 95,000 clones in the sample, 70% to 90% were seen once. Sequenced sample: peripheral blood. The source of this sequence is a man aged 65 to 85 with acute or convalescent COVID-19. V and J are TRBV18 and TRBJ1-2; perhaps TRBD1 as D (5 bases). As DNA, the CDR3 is TGTGCCAGCTCCCCGCAGGGAGGTGGCTACACCTTC. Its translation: CASSPQGGGYTF.